This TCR beta chain came from a study of blood T cell repertoires in COVID-19. Study information: From the United States, Italy and Spain came samples of acute and convalescent COVID-19. PBMCs, B-cell-depleted T cells, or T cells were the source of the cDNA or gDNA that made up the material.

This CDR3 comprises 15 residues. CDR1 SGHNT and CDR2 YENEEA come from the germline V gene. Trimming pared 5 bases from V and 7 bases from J, leaving 20 bases between. Clones were read by immunoSEQ multiplex PCR, and TCRdb kept only the in-frame ones, dropping some. The table has 50,000 to 75,000 clones, 87% seen once. The sequence derives from a man between 60 and 75 years old with acute or convalescent COVID-19. This rearrangement joins TRBV11-3 to TRBJ1-2; D might be TRBD1 (6 bases). Material: peripheral blood. Here the CDR3 DNA reads TGTGCCAGCAGCCTCTCTCTGGACAGACTGGGTGGCTACACCTTC. Residues: CASSLSLDRLGGYTF.